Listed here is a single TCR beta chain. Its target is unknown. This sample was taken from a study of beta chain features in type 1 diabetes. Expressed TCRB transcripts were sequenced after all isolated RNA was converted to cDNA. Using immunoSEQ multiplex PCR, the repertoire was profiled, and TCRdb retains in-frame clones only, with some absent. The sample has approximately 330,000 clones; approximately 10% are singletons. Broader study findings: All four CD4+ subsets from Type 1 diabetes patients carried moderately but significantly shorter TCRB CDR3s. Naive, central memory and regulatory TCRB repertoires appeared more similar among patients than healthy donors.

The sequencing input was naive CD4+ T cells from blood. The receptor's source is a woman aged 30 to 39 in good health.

This CDR3 is CASSILAENGQPQHF. Here the CDR3 DNA reads TGTGCCAGTAGTATCCTAGCAGAGAATGGTCAGCCCCAGCATTTT. This chain joins TRBV19 and TRBJ1-5; D is ambiguous. V was cut by 3 bases and J by 6 bases, with 15 bases left in between. The length of the CDR3 is 15 residues. The germline V gene encodes CDR1 LNHDA and CDR2 SQIVND (reference sequence).